A selection of T cell receptor beta chains follows, all from one sample in a study of blood T cell repertoires in COVID-19. Generated by immunoSEQ multiplex PCR, the TCRdb table keeps only in-frame clones and is missing some. In the table there are a few hundred thousand clones, 82% of which are singletons. The material sequenced was PBMCs or T cells enriched from blood (not recorded which). The receptors were gathered from a man between 40 and 49 years old who had recovered from COVID-19. The CDR3 runs from the conserved cysteine through the conserved F or W. The order of the fields is clone size, D gene, J gene, V gene, CDR3 DNA, CDR3 protein. The D gene is left open where the match is weak. Where a row states a size, it is once, few, many or the class of an expanded clone; other rows omit it.

-	-	TRBJ1-5	TRBV15	TGTGCCACCAGCAGTCGAGAGGAAAATAGCAATCAGCCCCAGCATTTT	CATSSREENSNQPQHF
-	-	TRBJ2-1	TRBV2	TGTGCCAGCAGTGCAAAGTCCCGGGAGCAGTTCTTC	CASSAKSREQFF
-	-	TRBJ1-3	TRBV3-1/TRBV3-2	TGTGCCAGCAGCCTAGGAGCCTCATCTGGAAACACCATATATTTT	CASSLGASSGNTIYF
-	-	TRBJ1-5	TRBV2	TGTGCCAGCAGTGAATCCAGGGGAGAAGGTCAGCCCCAGCATTTT	CASSESRGEGQPQHF
-	-	TRBJ2-7	TRBV19	TGTGCCAGTAGTATCGGGACTGGGGTACGACCCTACGAGCAGTACTTC	CASSIGTGVRPYEQYF
-	TRBD1	TRBJ1-5	TRBV29-1	TGCAGCGTTGGGACAGGGGGGAATCAGCCCCAGCATTTT	CSVGTGGNQPQHF
once	-	TRBJ1-2	TRBV19	TGTGCCAGTAGCACGGGAGCTGGCTACACCTTC	CASSTGAGYTF
-	-	TRBJ1-2	TRBV3-1/TRBV3-2	TGTGCCAGCAGTCCACAGTCCTATTATGGCTACACCTTC	CASSPQSYYGYTF
-	TRBD2	TRBJ2-1	TRBV7-3	TGTGCCAGCAGCCCGGGACTAGTCTACAATGAGCAGTTCTTC	CASSPGLVYNEQFF
-	-	TRBJ1-1	TRBV9	TGTGCCAGCAGCTCCCCAGGCAGCTTGAACACTGAAGCTTTCTTT	CASSSPGSLNTEAFF
once	TRBD1	TRBJ1-1	TRBV7-2	TGTGCCAGCAACCTCGAGGACAGGCAAGCTTTCTTT	CASNLEDRQAFF
-	TRBD1	TRBJ2-2	TRBV27	TGTGCCAGCAGCCGTACAGGGGGCCGGGAGCTGTTTTTT	CASSRTGGRELFF
-	-	TRBJ1-6	TRBV18	TGTGCCAGCTCGGGACTCCAAACCGATAATTCACCCCTCCACTTT	CASSGLQTDNSPLHF
-	-	TRBJ2-5	TRBV19	TGTGCCAGTAGTATAGACAACCAAGAGACCCAGTACTTC	CASSIDNQETQYF
-	-	TRBJ2-2	TRBV10-3	TGTGCCATCAGTGGAGGGACATTAGGGATAGGGGAGCTGTTTTTT	CAISGGTLGIGELFF
-	TRBD1	TRBJ1-5	TRBV4-2	TGTGCCAGCAGCCAAGATCCTCCTATGGGACAGTTAAATCAGCCCCAGCATTTT	CASSQDPPMGQLNQPQHF
-	-	TRBJ2-7	TRBV6-6	TGTGCCAGCAGTCTAACCGGGACGGAAACTAGCCCCTACGAGCAGTACTTC	CASSLTGTETSPYEQYF
-	TRBD2	TRBJ2-2	TRBV18	TGTGCCAGCTCTACTGGACTAGCGAACACCGGGGAGCTGTTTTTT	CASSTGLANTGELFF
-	TRBD2	TRBJ2-1	TRBV10-3	TGTGCCATCAGTGAGGTAGCGGGTGAGCAGTTCTTC	CAISEVAGEQFF
once	TRBD2	TRBJ2-3	TRBV7-9	TGTGCCAGCAGCCGAGGGATGTCGGGGGGGCCAGATACGCAGTATTTT	CASSRGMSGGPDTQYF
-	-	TRBJ1-6	TRBV6-5	TGTGCCAGCAGTTATGGGCGTAATTCACCCCTCCACTTT	CASSYGRNSPLHF
few	-	TRBJ2-7	TRBV7-8	TGTGCCAGCAGCTTACGTGAAGGAGTAGGGGACGGGGGTTTCTACGAGCAGTACTTC	CASSLREGVGDGGFYEQYF
-	-	TRBJ1-6	TRBV4-1	TGCGCCAGCAGCCCCCAGGTTAGGAGGGATTCACCCCTCCACTTT	CASSPQVRRDSPLHF
many	TRBD2	TRBJ2-3	TRBV5-5	TGTGCCAGCAGCTTGGTACGTCTAGCGGGAGTGAGCACAGATACGCAGTATTTT	CASSLVRLAGVSTDTQYF
once	TRBD1	TRBJ1-5	TRBV19	TGTGCCAGTAGGCGGTCTACAGGGGGCGGACAGCCCCAGCATTTT	CASRRSTGGGQPQHF
-	TRBD1	TRBJ1-4	TRBV5-1	TGCGCCAGCTCAACAGGGGCAACTAATGAAAAACTGTTTTTT	CASSTGATNEKLFF
-	-	TRBJ2-2	TRBV5-6	TGTGCCAGCAGCTCCGACACTTCGAACACCGGGGAGCTGTTTTTT	CASSSDTSNTGELFF
-	TRBD2	TRBJ2-7	TRBV6-5	TGTGCCAGCAGTTACGCGACTAGCGGGGTATCCTACGAGCAGTACTTC	CASSYATSGVSYEQYF
-	-	TRBJ2-5	TRBV7-6	TGTGCCAGCAGCCGCGGGGGCGAAGAGACCCAGTACTTC	CASSRGGEETQYF
-	TRBD1	TRBJ1-4	TRBV18	TGTGCCAGCTCACCCGACAGGGGTGAAAAACTGTTTTTT	CASSPDRGEKLFF
few	-	TRBJ1-1	TRBV6-4	TGTGCCAGCAGTGACTCCAGATACACTGAAGCTTTCTTT	CASSDSRYTEAFF
-	-	TRBJ2-3	TRBV2	TGTGCCAGCAGTGAATATTCGGAGGCAGATACGCAGTATTTT	CASSEYSEADTQYF
few	TRBD2	TRBJ2-1	TRBV2	TGTGCCAGCAGCCCCCTAAGGACTAGCGGGACCTACAATGAGCAGTTCTTC	CASSPLRTSGTYNEQFF
-	-	TRBJ2-7	TRBV6-5	TGTGCCAGCATTCCCCCCGAGTTCGTATACGAGCAGTACTTC	CASIPPEFVYEQYF
-	-	TRBJ1-4	TRBV25-1	TGTGCCAGCGGCGACAGCTTAACTAATGAAAAACTGTTTTTT	CASGDSLTNEKLFF
-	-	TRBJ2-7	TRBV5-1	TGCGCCAGCAGAAGAGACTACGAGCAGTACTTC	CASRRDYEQYF
-	-	TRBJ2-7	TRBV28	TGTGCCAGCAGTTTAACTAGCTCCTACGAGCAGTACTTC	CASSLTSSYEQYF